Shown below are 16 T cell receptor beta chains from a single sample sequenced in a study of blood T cell repertoires in COVID-19. Method: immunoSEQ multiplex PCR; TCRdb's copy keeps in-frame clones and lacks some. This sample has 120,000 to 150,000 clones, with around 84% found just once. Source material: peripheral blood. These receptors all stem from a woman in her 50s in a cohort sampled during active or convalescent COVID-19.

This chain links TRBV7-9 with TRBJ1-2; 7 nucleotides line up with TRBD1. V gave up 0 bases and J gave up 6 bases; unmatched junction bases: 10. Germline loops: CDR1 SEHNR, CDR2 FQNEAQ (reference sequence). This CDR3 is 16 amino acids long. The CDR3 sequence: CASSLAGTDHSNGYTF. The CDR3 coding sequence is TGTGCCAGCAGCTTAGCCGGGACAGACCATTCTAATGGCTACACCTTC.

This chain joins TRBV9 and TRBJ2-5; perhaps TRBD2 as D (5 bases). Deletions cut 4 bases from V and 1 base from J, with 14 bases between. CDR3 size: 15 residues. The germline gives CDR1 SGDLS, CDR2 YYNGEE. CDR3: CASSTWGEPQETQYF. The CDR3 DNA reads as TGTGCCAGCAGCACCTGGGGAGAACCCCAAGAGACCCAGTACTTC.

The CDR3 coding sequence is TGTGCCAGCAGTGAAGAGTCAGGGGGAGAGACCCAGTACTTC. It specifies CASSEESGGETQYF. The chain joins TRBV2 to TRBJ2-5, with 7 bases aligning to TRBD1. Germline-derived CDR1 and CDR2 are SNHLY and FYNNEI. The CDR3 has 14 amino acids. J was trimmed by 4 bases and V by 1 base; bases with no gene match: 3.

The J gene is TRBJ2-1, the V gene TRBV5-1; 7 bases are shared with TRBD1. The junction had 6 bases not matched to a gene; V was cut back by 3 bases and J by 3 bases. CDR3 size: 15 residues. CDR1 and CDR2 (germline): SGHRS, YFSETQ. The CDR3 DNA follows: TGCGCCAGCAGCTCGGGACAGAACTTCTACAATGAGCAGTTCTTC. Amino acids: CASSSGQNFYNEQFF.

The chain combines TRBV6-5 with TRBJ1-3, with D possibly matching TRBD1 (6 bases). Germline V lookup: CDR1 MNHEY, CDR2 SVGAGI. The CDR3 consists of 15 residues. V shed 0 bases and J shed 11 bases, with 17 bases lying between them. CDR3 protein: CASSYSYRAGNPIYF. Here the CDR3 DNA reads TGTGCCAGCAGTTACTCGTACAGGGCCGGGAACCCCATATATTTT.

V usage is TRBV7-6 and J usage is TRBJ2-7; D is unresolved. The V gene lost 0 bases and the J gene lost 5 bases, with 5 bases spanning the gap. CDR3 length: 12 amino acids. Germline V gives CDR1 SGHVS, CDR2 FNYEAQ. CDR3 sequence reads: CASSLASHEQYF. CDR3 coding DNA: TGTGCCAGCAGCTTAGCGAGCCACGAGCAGTACTTC.

This chain joins TRBV5-1 and TRBJ2-5; TRBD2 matches at 10 bases. V shed 0 bases and J 4 bases; nucleotides not matched to a gene: 3. The germline V gene has CDR1 SGHRS and CDR2 YFSETQ. The CDR3 covers 15 residues. Here the CDR3 DNA reads TGCGCCAGCAGCTTGGAGCCTAGCGGGGGAGAGACCCAGTACTTC. It encodes CASSLEPSGGETQYF.

Written as DNA, the CDR3 is TGTGCCAGCGGACCCGGGACTCCCCTCGAGCAGTACTTC. Translated, it gives CASGPGTPLEQYF. The chain employs TRBV7-8 and TRBJ2-7, with D possibly matching TRBD2 (6 bases). Per the germline V gene, CDR1 is SGHVS and CDR2 is FQNEAQ. The V end was cut by 8 bases, the J end by 6 bases, with 17 bases between. This CDR3 region has 13 residues.

The V call is TRBV9, the J call TRBJ2-2; maybe TRBD2 (5 bases). With 1 base removed from V and 4 bases from J, the gap between germline ends came to 8 bases. The length of the CDR3 is 14 residues. Germline V gene sequence: CDR1 SGDLS, CDR2 YYNGEE. CDR3 protein: CASSVSGITGELFF. Here the CDR3 DNA reads TGTGCCAGCAGCGTATCGGGGATCACCGGGGAGCTGTTTTTT.

V and J are TRBV7-2 and TRBJ2-2, with 9 nucleotides matching TRBD2. Germline V gene lookup returns CDR1 SGHTA and CDR2 FQGNSA. Trimming removed 6 bases from V and 4 bases from J; junction bases left unmatched: 12. The CDR3 spans 17 residues. The CDR3 loop reads CASSSQSGLAVTGELFF. The CDR3, as DNA: TGTGCCAGCAGTTCCCAATCGGGACTAGCCGTCACCGGGGAGCTGTTTTTT. Based on the CDR3 plus reference TRBV7-2 and TRBJ2-2, the full variable domain is GAGVSQSPSNKVTEKGKDVELRCDPISGHTALYWYRQSLGQGLEFLIYFQGNSAPDKSGLPSDRFSAERTGGSVSTLTIQRTQQEDSAVYLCASSSQSGLAVTGELFFGEGSRLTVL.

This rearrangement joins TRBV5-6 to TRBJ2-7; a weak D match, TRBD1 (6 bases). The CDR3 spans 14 residues. Trimming removed 2 bases from V and 7 bases from J, with 16 bases in between. CDR1 is SGHDT and CDR2 is YYEEEE in the germline V gene. The CDR3 DNA sequence: TGTGCCAGCAGCTTTATACAGGGCCCTGGGGAGCAGTACTTC. Its protein is CASSFIQGPGEQYF. Combining the CDR3 with reference TRBV5-6 and TRBJ2-7 gives the whole variable domain DAGVTQSPTHLIKTRGQQVTLRCSPKSGHDTVSWYQQALGQGPQFIFQYYEEEERQRGNFPDRFSGHQFPNYSSELNVNALLLGDSALYLCASSFIQGPGEQYFGPGTRLTVT.

The chain has TRBV5-1 and TRBJ1-1; D is undetermined. The germline V gene encodes CDR1 SGHRS and CDR2 YFSETQ. Trimming removed 0 bases at V and 2 bases at J, with 14 bases between. The CDR3 contains 16 residues. CDR3 residues: CASSLEGGGRNTEAFF. In DNA, the CDR3 is TGCGCCAGCAGCTTGGAGGGAGGAGGTAGAAACACTGAAGCTTTCTTT.

The J gene is TRBJ2-6, the V gene TRBV11-2; no clear D gene. Germline loops: CDR1 SGHAT, CDR2 FQNNGV. CDR3 length: 14 amino acids. V gave up 3 bases and J gave up 0 bases, with 3 bases separating them. DNA of the CDR3: TGTGCCAGCAGCTTTAGCTCTGGGGCCAACGTCCTGACTTTC. Encoded protein: CASSFSSGANVLTF.

This sequence joins TRBV19 and TRBJ1-5, with TRBD1 matching over 11 bases. This CDR3 region has 16 residues. Trimming took 6 bases from V and 6 from J; bases not matched to a gene: 10. CDR1 is LNHDA, CDR2 SQIVND, per germline (reference sequence). Written as DNA, the CDR3 is TGTGCCAGTAGCCTAACCGGGACAGGGGGTCTTCAGCCCCAGCATTTT. It yields the protein CASSLTGTGGLQPQHF. Filled out from reference TRBV19 and TRBJ1-5, the complete variable domain reads DGGITQSPKYLFRKEGQNVTLSCEQNLNHDAMYWYRQDPGQGLRLIYYSQIVNDFQKGDIAEGYSVSREKKESFPLTVTSAQKNPTAFYLCASSLTGTGGLQPQHFGDGTRLSIL.

The genes are TRBV4-1 and TRBJ2-3; 12 positions match TRBD2. V gave up 1 base and J gave up 1 base; unmatched junction bases: 3. From germline, CDR1 is MGHRA and CDR2 YSYEKL. This CDR3 region has 17 residues. The CDR3 sequence: CASSQAGLAGRTDTQYF. CDR3 sequence (DNA): TGCGCCAGCAGCCAAGCAGGACTAGCGGGGCGCACAGATACGCAGTATTTT.

V gene TRBV4-3 combines with J gene TRBJ2-3; possibly TRBD2 for D (6 bases). Trimming cost V 3 bases and J 0 bases, with 13 bases left between them. This CDR3 contains 16 residues. CDR1 is LGHNA, CDR2 YSLEER, per germline. Written as DNA, the CDR3 is TGCGCCAGCAGCCAGGCCGCCGGAGGGAGCACAGATACGCAGTATTTT. This codes for CASSQAAGGSTDTQYF.